This TCR beta chain is drawn from a study of CXCR3-negative and CXCR3-positive naive CD8 T cells. Study details: Roughly 140 million TRB reads in total, about 1.5 +/- 0.3 million per library. General study findings and limits: CXCR3-negative naive cells had less hydrophobic TRB CDR3s than did CXCR3-positive naive cells. Naive subsets did not differ in surface CD5, and the authors estimated TCR strength using properties of the TRB CDR3.

UMI-tagged TRB cDNA libraries were built via 5' RACE. TCRdb processed the 5' RACE reads again and assigns one entry to each CDR3 protein, with no DNA. In total, the table holds 150,000 to 180,000 distinct CDR3 sequences. With respect to this clonotype: Its target is unknown.

Researchers reported sorting every CD8+ T cell subset in triplicate, 330,000 or so cells per sort. The germline V gene encodes CDR1 LNHNV and CDR2 YYDKDF (reference sequence). The CDR3 extends over 16 amino acids. The V and J genes are TRBV15 and TRBJ2-7. The origin of this receptor is a human donor in good health. Some clones in this sample may be carry-over from other donors' samples. The sequenced material came from naive CXCR3+ CD8+ T cells from blood. Subset indicated: CD45RO-CCR7+CD27+CD95- naive CD8+ T cells expressing CXCR3 (TNR3+). The CDR3 spells CATSRDRAAYSYEQYF.